This T cell receptor (beta chain) was captured in a study of OX40 agonist ivuxolimab in advanced cancers. Study background: Patients were dosed intravenously with ivuxolimab at 0.01 to 10 mg/kg every 2 weeks. A partial response was reached by three patients: one with hepatocellular carcinoma and two with cutaneous melanoma.

The timepoints at which blood was sampled were baseline, cycle 4 day 1, and cycle 7 day 1. In germline, CDR1 is MNHEY, CDR2 SMNVEV (reference sequence). The CDR3 is 15 amino acids. Trimming took 0 bases from V and 8 from J, leaving 13 bases between them. As to this clone: Its cognate antigen is unknown.

Study-level points and caveats: Among the nonresponders, some also had low normalized T-cell clonal expansion.

TCRdb keeps only in-frame clones here, not all; method: immunoSEQ multiplex PCR. The table lists 7,000 to 9,500 clones, more than 75% of them singletons, with 25% to 35% in the top ten. The receptor was derived from an adult with an advanced solid tumor such as melanoma, head and neck, liver or kidney cancer. The J gene is TRBJ1-4, the V gene TRBV27, with a possible D match to TRBD1 (6 bases). Here the sequenced sample was CD4+ or CD8+ T cells sorted from blood, taken in a trial of the OX40 agonist ivuxolimab. In nucleotides, the CDR3 is TGTGCCAGCAGTTTATCGCCGGGGGCAGGGGAAAAACTGTTTTTT. It specifies CASSLSPGAGEKLFF.